This record covers a single T cell receptor (beta chain). The antigen this receptor binds is unknown. Per-base quality was not reported, and no clone a single base away is much larger than it. These data belong to a study of blood T cell repertoires in COVID-19 (dated by TCRdb to 2018 to 2020). Regarding the research as a whole: Collaborator samples came from the United States, Italy and Spain and covered acute and convalescent phases of COVID-19. Deeply sampled blood TCRbeta repertoires from subjects exposed to, actively infected with, or recovered from COVID-19 were included in the dataset. A freely available public database, intended as a resource for researchers studying the immune response to SARS-CoV-2, is where the repertoires were released. A de-identified subject ID, COVID-19 status, age in years and sex were almost always included in the sample metadata. The prospective study material was composed of cDNA or gDNA derived from T cells, B-cell-depleted T cells, or PBMCs. Where available, HLA class I and class II types were obtained from metadata supplied by the sample provider rather than from assay-based typing. Samples came from the ongoing ImmuneRACE study (first 160 participants) plus 1,254 subjects from 6 global collaborators. Study-wide conclusions, independent of this receptor: Clinical and demographic metadata were provided uncurated, with the amount varying by source and participant.

The collaborating institutions used their own protocols to collect whole blood in K2EDTA tubes. Collaborator samples were shipped for TCRbeta analysis as frozen whole blood, isolated PBMCs, or DNA extracted from either sample type. From the cysteine through the phenylalanine, the CDR3 covers 12 amino acids. Of all the DNA, just the CDR3 is kept, 36 bases in frame from base 1. Trimming removed 1 base from V and 6 bases from J, leaving 6 bases between the germline ends. TCRbeta CDR3 regions were amplified from genomic DNA using the immunoSEQ Assay, a bias-controlled multiplex PCR. The original pipeline was this. The number of nucleated cells in each sample was estimated from the amplification of reference gene primers within the assay. To quantify the absolute abundance of each unique TCRbeta CDR3 rearrangement, sequence reads were collapsed and filtered. Productive Simpson clonality was computed per sample as the square root of Simpson's diversity index over productive rearrangements. TCRdb re-hosts the immuneACCESS table, in-frame sequences only. Its copies lack some clones; in the studies checked, an unresolved V gene accounts for under half of them, and the cause for the rest is not known. The D gene and trimming were derived from the DNA, and the V and J assignments and clone size from that table. Present in this sample are about 100,000 clones, approximately 88% of which were seen just once. Of the sample, around 6.5% is held by the ten largest clones.

The clonotype originates from a woman aged 55-69 years with acute or convalescent COVID-19. The rearrangement joined TRBV12-3 or TRBV12-4 to TRBJ1-1, with the D segment identity uncertain. Sequenced material: peripheral blood. The bases are TGTGCCAGCAGTTTAGGTCTCCCTGAAGCTTTCTTT. Its protein product is CASSLGLPEAFF.